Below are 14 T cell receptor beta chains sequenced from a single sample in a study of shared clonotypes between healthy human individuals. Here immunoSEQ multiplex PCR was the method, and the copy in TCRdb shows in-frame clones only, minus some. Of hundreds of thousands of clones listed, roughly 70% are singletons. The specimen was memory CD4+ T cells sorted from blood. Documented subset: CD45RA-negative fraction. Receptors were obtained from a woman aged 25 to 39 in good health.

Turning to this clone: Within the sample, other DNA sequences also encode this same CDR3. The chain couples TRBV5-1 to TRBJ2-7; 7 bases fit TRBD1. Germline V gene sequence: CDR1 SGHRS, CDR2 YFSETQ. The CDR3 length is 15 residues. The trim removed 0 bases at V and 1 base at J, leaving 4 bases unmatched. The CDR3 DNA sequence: TGCGCCAGCAGCTTGGGCCCAGGGGGTTCCTACGAGCAGTACTTC. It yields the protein CASSLGPGGSYEQYF.

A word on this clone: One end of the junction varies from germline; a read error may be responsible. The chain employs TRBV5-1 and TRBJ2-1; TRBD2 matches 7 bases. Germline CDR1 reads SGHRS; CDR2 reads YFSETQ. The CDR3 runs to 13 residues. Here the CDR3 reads CASTLWGGIEQFF. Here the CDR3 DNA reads TGCGCCAGCACCTTGTGGGGGGGAATTGAGCAGTTCTTC.

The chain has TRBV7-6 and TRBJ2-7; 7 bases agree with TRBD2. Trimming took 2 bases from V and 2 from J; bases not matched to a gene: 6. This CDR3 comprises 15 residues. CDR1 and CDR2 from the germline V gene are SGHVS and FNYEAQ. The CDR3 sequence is CASSLSSGPAYEQYF. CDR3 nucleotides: TGTGCCAGCAGCTTAAGTAGCGGGCCCGCCTACGAGCAGTACTTC.

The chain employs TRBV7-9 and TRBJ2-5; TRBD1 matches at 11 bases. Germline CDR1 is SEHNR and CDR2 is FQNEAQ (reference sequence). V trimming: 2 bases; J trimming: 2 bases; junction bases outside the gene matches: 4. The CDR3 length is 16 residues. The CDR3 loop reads CASSLRGQGDQETQYF. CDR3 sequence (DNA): TGTGCCAGCAGCTTACGGGGACAGGGGGATCAAGAGACCCAGTACTTC.

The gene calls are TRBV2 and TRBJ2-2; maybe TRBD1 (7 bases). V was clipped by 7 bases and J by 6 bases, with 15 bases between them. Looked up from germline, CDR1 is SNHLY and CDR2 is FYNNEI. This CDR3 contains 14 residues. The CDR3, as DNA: TGTGCCAGCACCGCCGACAGGGAGGCCGGGGAGCTGTTTTTT. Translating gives CASTADREAGELFF. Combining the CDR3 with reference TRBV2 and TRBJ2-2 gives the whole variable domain EPEVTQTPSHQVTQMGQEVILRCVPISNHLYFYWYRQILGQKVEFLVSFYNNEISEKSEIFDDQFSVERPDGSNFTLKIRSTKLEDSAMYFCASTADREAGELFFGEGSRLTVL.

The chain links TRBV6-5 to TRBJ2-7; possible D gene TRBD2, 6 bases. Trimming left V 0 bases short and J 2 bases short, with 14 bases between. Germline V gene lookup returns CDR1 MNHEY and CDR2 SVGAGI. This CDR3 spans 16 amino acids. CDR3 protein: CASSYSIGGDAYEQYF. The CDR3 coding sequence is TGTGCCAGCAGTTACTCGATCGGGGGAGACGCCTACGAGCAGTACTTC.

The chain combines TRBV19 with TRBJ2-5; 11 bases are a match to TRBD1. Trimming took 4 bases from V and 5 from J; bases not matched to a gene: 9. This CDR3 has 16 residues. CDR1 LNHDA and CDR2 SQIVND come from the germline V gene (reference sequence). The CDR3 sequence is CASSSWTGGYGETQYF. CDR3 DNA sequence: TGTGCCAGTAGTAGCTGGACAGGGGGCTACGGCGAGACCCAGTACTTC.

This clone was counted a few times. This CDR3 is CASSDARLGGYTF. CDR3 in DNA: TGTGCCAGTAGCGATGCCCGCCTGGGTGGCTACACCTTC. The chain combines TRBV19 with TRBJ1-2, with unresolved D. V lost 6 bases and J lost 7, with 15 bases in between. The CDR3 is 13 residues long. The germline V gene encodes CDR1 LNHDA and CDR2 SQIVND (reference sequence).

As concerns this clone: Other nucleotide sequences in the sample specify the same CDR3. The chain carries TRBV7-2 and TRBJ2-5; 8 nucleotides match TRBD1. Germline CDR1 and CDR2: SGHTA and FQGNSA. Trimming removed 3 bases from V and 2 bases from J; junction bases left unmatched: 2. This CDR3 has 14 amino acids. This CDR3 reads CASSLRTGQETQYF. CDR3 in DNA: TGTGCCAGCAGCTTGAGGACAGGGCAAGAGACCCAGTACTTC.

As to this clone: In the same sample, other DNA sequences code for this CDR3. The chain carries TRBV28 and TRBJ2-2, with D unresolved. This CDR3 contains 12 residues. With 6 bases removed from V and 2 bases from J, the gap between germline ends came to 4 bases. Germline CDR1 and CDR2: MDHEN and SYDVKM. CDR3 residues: CASRGNTGELFF. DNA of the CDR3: TGTGCCAGCAGGGGAAACACCGGGGAGCTGTTTTTT.

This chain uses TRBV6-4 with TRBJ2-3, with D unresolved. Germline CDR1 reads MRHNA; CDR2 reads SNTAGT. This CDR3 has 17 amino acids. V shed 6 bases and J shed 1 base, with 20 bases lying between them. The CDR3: CASSEAPGERGTDTQYF. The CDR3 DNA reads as TGTGCCAGCAGCGAAGCCCCAGGCGAAAGGGGCACAGATACGCAGTATTTT.

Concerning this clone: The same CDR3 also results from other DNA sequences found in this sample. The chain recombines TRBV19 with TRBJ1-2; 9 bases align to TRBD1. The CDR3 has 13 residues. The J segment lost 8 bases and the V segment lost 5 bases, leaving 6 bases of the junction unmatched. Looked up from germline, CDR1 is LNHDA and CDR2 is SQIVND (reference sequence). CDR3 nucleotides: TGTGCCAGTAGTCCCGGACAGGGGTACGGCTACACCTTC. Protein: CASSPGQGYGYTF. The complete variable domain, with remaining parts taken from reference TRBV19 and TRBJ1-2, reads DGGITQSPKYLFRKEGQNVTLSCEQNLNHDAMYWYRQDPGQGLRLIYYSQIVNDFQKGDIAEGYSVSREKKESFPLTVTSAQKNPTAFYLCASSPGQGYGYTFGSGTRLTVV.

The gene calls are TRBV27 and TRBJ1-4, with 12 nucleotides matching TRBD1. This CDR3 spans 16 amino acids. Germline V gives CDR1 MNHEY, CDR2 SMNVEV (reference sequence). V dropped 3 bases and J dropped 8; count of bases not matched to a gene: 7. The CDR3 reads CASSFFGDRGREKLFF. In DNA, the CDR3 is TGTGCCAGCAGTTTTTTCGGGGACAGGGGGCGAGAAAAACTGTTTTTT.

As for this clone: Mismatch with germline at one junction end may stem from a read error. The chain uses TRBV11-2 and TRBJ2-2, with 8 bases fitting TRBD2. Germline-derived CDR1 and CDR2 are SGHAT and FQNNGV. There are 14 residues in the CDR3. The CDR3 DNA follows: TGTGCCAGCAGCCGTAGCGGGAACGCCGGGGAGCTGTTTTTT. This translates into CASSRSGNAGELFF.